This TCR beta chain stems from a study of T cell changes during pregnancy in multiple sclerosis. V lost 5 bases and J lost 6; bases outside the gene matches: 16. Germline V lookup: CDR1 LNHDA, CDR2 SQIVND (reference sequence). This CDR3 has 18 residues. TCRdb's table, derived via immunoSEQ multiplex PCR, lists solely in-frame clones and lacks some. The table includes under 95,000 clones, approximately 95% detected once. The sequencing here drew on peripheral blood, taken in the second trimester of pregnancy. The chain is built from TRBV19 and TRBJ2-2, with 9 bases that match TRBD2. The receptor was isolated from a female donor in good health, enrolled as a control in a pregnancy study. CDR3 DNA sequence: TGTGCCAGTAGTCCGACCACTGGGGCTAGCGGGAAATCCGGGGAGCTGTTTTTT. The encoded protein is CASSPTTGASGKSGELFF.